This T cell receptor (beta chain) was profiled in a study of T cells in Graves' hyperthyroidism and ophthalmopathy. This clonotype was seen only a few times. The length of the CDR3 is 13 residues. The germline gives CDR1 SGHKS, CDR2 YYEKEE (reference sequence). Unmatched junction bases numbered 10, after V lost 4 bases and J lost 10 bases. RNA transcripts gave rise to amplified TCR beta CDR3 regions. Carried out on the TCR CDR3, a first-round RT-PCR used the HTBI primer set. One entry per CDR3 protein results from TCRdb running MiXCR on the multiplex PCR reads. This table holds fewer than 400,000 distinct CDR3 sequences, roughly 13% found once.

This chain links TRBV5-5 with TRBJ1-2; 7 bases agree with TRBD1. The sequence came from a man aged 45-65 years with Graves' ophthalmopathy. Sequenced material: blood. The CDR3 sequence: CASSLRDRSYYTF. The DNA of the CDR3 is TGTGCCAGCAGCCTGCGGGACAGAAGTTACTACACCTTC.